A selection of T cell receptor beta chains follows, all from one sample in a study of PD-L1 blockade in urothelial cancer. TCRdb's copy holds only in-frame clones and misses some; the assay was immunoSEQ multiplex PCR. The table has tens of thousands of clones, 75% to 90% seen once; the top ten hold roughly 2.1%. The specimen was PBMCs, collected around atezolizumab (anti-PD-L1) treatment. These receptor sequences come from a man in his 60s with urothelial cancer. The CDR3 runs from the conserved cysteine through the conserved F or W. The order of the fields is J gene, clone size, D gene, V gene, CDR3 DNA, CDR3 protein. The D gene is left open where the match is weak. For some rows the clone size is stated as once, few or many, or as a class when expanded; others skip it.

j_gene: TRBJ2-2
abundance: NA
d_gene: TRBD1
v_gene: TRBV27
CDR3nt: TGTGCCAGCAGGTCCGGACAGGGCACCGGGGAGCTGTTTTTT
CDR3aa: CASRSGQGTGELFF

j_gene: TRBJ2-3
abundance: NA
d_gene: TRBD2
v_gene: TRBV5-1
CDR3nt: TGCGCCAGCAGCTTACTAGCGGGAGGAGGGACAGATACGCAGTATTTT
CDR3aa: CASSLLAGGGTDTQYF

j_gene: TRBJ2-7
abundance: NA
d_gene: TRBD1
v_gene: TRBV5-1
CDR3nt: TGCGCCAGCAGCTTGGAGGGACAGGGAGGCTACGAGCAGTACTTC
CDR3aa: CASSLEGQGGYEQYF

j_gene: TRBJ2-3
abundance: NA
d_gene: TRBD2
v_gene: TRBV5-4
CDR3nt: TGTGCCAGCAGCTTCAGCGGGAGCGGATTGGATACGCAGTATTTT
CDR3aa: CASSFSGSGLDTQYF

j_gene: TRBJ1-5
abundance: NA
d_gene: TRBD1
v_gene: TRBV6-5
CDR3nt: TGTGCCAGCAGTTCCCCGGGACAGGCCTTTCAGCCCCAGCATTTT
CDR3aa: CASSSPGQAFQPQHF

j_gene: TRBJ2-7
abundance: NA
d_gene: NA
v_gene: TRBV18
CDR3nt: TGTGCCAGCTCACCACCCGGGTTCGTATACGAGCAGTACTTC
CDR3aa: CASSPPGFVYEQYF

j_gene: TRBJ2-7
abundance: NA
d_gene: TRBD1
v_gene: TRBV5-1
CDR3nt: TGCGCCAGCAGCTTGGCCGCAGGGGGCTTCTACGAGCAGTACTTC
CDR3aa: CASSLAAGGFYEQYF

j_gene: TRBJ2-6
abundance: NA
d_gene: NA
v_gene: TRBV4-1
CDR3nt: TGCGCCAGCAGCAAGTTGAGCTCTGGGGCCAACGTCCTGACTTTC
CDR3aa: CASSKLSSGANVLTF

j_gene: TRBJ1-2
abundance: NA
d_gene: TRBD1
v_gene: TRBV2
CDR3nt: TGTGCCAGCAGGGCCAGACAGGGCGGCGGCTACACCTTC
CDR3aa: CASRARQGGGYTF

j_gene: TRBJ2-3
abundance: few
d_gene: TRBD1
v_gene: TRBV6-1
CDR3nt: TGTGCCAGCAGTGATTCCAGGGGGCAGACAGATACGCAGTATTTT
CDR3aa: CASSDSRGQTDTQYF

j_gene: TRBJ1-5
abundance: NA
d_gene: NA
v_gene: TRBV7-2
CDR3nt: TGTGCCAGCAGCTTAGTGGGGGGGGATCAGCCCCAGCATTTT
CDR3aa: CASSLVGGDQPQHF

j_gene: TRBJ2-1
abundance: NA
d_gene: NA
v_gene: TRBV19
CDR3nt: TGTGCCAGTAGTCGCACGGTCTACAATGAGCAGTTCTTC
CDR3aa: CASSRTVYNEQFF

j_gene: TRBJ1-2
abundance: few
d_gene: TRBD1
v_gene: TRBV11-1
CDR3nt: TGTGCCAGCAGCTCCAGGGGGTATGGCTACACCTTC
CDR3aa: CASSSRGYGYTF

j_gene: TRBJ2-1
abundance: NA
d_gene: NA
v_gene: TRBV19
CDR3nt: TGTGCCAGTAGTATTGGGCTTACGGCCTACAATGAGCAGTTCTTC
CDR3aa: CASSIGLTAYNEQFF

j_gene: TRBJ2-1
abundance: NA
d_gene: NA
v_gene: TRBV29-1
CDR3nt: TGCAGCGTTGAAGCGGTTTACAATGAGCAGTTCTTC
CDR3aa: CSVEAVYNEQFF

j_gene: TRBJ2-3
abundance: NA
d_gene: NA
v_gene: TRBV4-1
CDR3nt: TGCGCCAGCAGCCAAGAAGCTAGCGGCACAGATACGCAGTATTTT
CDR3aa: CASSQEASGTDTQYF

j_gene: TRBJ2-5
abundance: NA
d_gene: TRBD1
v_gene: TRBV6-5
CDR3nt: TGTGCCAGCAGTTACTCGTCAGGGGGTGTCCCCGGGACCCAGTACTTC
CDR3aa: CASSYSSGGVPGTQYF